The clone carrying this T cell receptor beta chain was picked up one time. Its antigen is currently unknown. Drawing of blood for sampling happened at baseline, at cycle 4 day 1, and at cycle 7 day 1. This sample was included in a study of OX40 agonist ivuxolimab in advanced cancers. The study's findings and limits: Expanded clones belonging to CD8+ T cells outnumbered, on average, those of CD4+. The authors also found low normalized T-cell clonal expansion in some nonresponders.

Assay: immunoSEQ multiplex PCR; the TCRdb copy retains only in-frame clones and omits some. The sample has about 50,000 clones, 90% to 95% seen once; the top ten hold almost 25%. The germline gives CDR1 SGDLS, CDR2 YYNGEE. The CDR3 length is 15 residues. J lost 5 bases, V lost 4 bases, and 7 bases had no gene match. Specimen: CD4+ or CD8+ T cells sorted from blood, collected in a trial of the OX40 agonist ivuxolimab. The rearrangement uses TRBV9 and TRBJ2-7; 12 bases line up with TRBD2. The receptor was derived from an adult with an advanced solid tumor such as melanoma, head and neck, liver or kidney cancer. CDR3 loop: CASSLTSGRHHEQYF. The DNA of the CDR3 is TGTGCCAGCAGCTTGACTAGCGGGAGACATCACGAGCAGTACTTC.